The 16 T cell receptor beta chains reported below all come from one sample, sequenced in a study of breast tumors, draining lymph nodes, adjacent tissues. Axillary draining lymph nodes of breast cancer patients supplied the node samples. TCRdb redid the calling of the multiplex PCR reads with MiXCR, one entry per CDR3 protein. The sample shows about 300,000 distinct CDR3 sequences, around 31% of them seen only once. Sequenced material: axillary lymph node tissue. These receptors were taken from a female donor with breast cancer. Some clones in this sample may be carry-over from other donors' samples.

CDR3 in amino acids: CASSLAPLGGNQETQYF. For the CDR3, the DNA is TGCGCCAGCAGCTTGGCCCCGTTGGGGGGGAATCAAGAGACCCAGTACTTC. The gene calls are TRBV5-1 and TRBJ2-5, with 7 bases aligning to TRBD2. J lost 2 bases, V lost 0 bases, and 10 bases had no gene match. Germline values: CDR1 SGHRS, CDR2 YFSETQ. The CDR3 loop spans 17 amino acids.

This clonotype turned up a few times. A read error may be the cause here, since a much bigger clone is one base away. The chain combines TRBV11-3 with TRBJ1-4; D is uncertain. The germline V gene encodes CDR1 SGHNT and CDR2 YENEEA. The CDR3 runs 12 residues. CDR3 coding DNA: TGTGCCAGCAGCTTGCAGAATGAAACACTGTTTTTT. It translates to CASSLQNETLFF.

Many counts were recorded for this clonotype. The chain joins TRBV4-1 to TRBJ2-1; 9 bases align to TRBD2. Germline assignment: CDR1 MGHRA and CDR2 YSYEKL. This CDR3 region has 15 residues. Germline trimming cut 1 base from V and 8 bases from J; bases unmatched to any gene: 6. CDR3 nucleotides: TGCGCCAGCAGCCAAGGCGGCGGGAGGGGGCATGAGCAGTTCTTC. Translated, it gives CASSQGGGRGHEQFF.

The chain links TRBV27 to TRBJ2-7, with D maybe TRBD1 (6 bases). The germline V and J ends were trimmed by 8 bases and 3 bases, with 14 bases remaining between them. The V gene's germline CDR1 is MNHEY and CDR2 SMNVEV (reference sequence). The CDR3 length is 13 residues. CDR3 nucleotides: TGTGCCAGCCGTGCAGGGGATGGCTACGAGCAGTACTTC. Its protein product is CASRAGDGYEQYF.

The chain uses TRBV9 and TRBJ2-2; D unresolved. Germline lookup yields CDR1 SGDLS and CDR2 YYNGEE. There are 11 residues in the CDR3. The V end was cut by 4 bases, the J end by 9 bases, with 7 bases between. CDR3 sequence: CASSTERELFF. CDR3 in DNA: TGTGCCAGCAGCACCGAGCGGGAGCTGTTTTTT.

This clonotype was recorded at least ten times. V is TRBV10-3 and J is TRBJ2-5; 7 bases map to TRBD2. The CDR3 runs 17 residues. The ends lost 0 bases at V and 2 bases at J; junction bases unmatched: 9. Germline CDR1 and CDR2: ENHRY and SYGVKD. Written as DNA, the CDR3 is TGTGCCATCAGTGAGTCAGGGGCGGGAGATGAGCAAGAGACCCAGTACTTC. Its translation: CAISESGAGDEQETQYF.

The gene calls are TRBV20-1 and TRBJ1-5, with TRBD1 identical over 7 bases. Germline V gives CDR1 DFQATT, CDR2 SNEGSKA (reference sequence). V was pared by 3 bases and J by 4 bases, with 15 bases of the junction left unmatched. There are 17 residues in the CDR3. The CDR3: CSASGLSTGQLNQPQHF. CDR3 in DNA: TGCAGTGCTAGTGGTTTGTCGACGGGACAGTTGAATCAGCCCCAGCATTTT.

This clonotype was seen more than once but under ten times. The rearrangement joins TRBV20-1 to TRBJ2-5, with 9 positions matching TRBD2. CDR3 length: 17 residues. CDR1 DFQATT and CDR2 SNEGSKA come from the germline V gene (reference sequence). Trimming at V came to 0 bases and at J to 1 base, leaving 9 bases not matched to a gene. The CDR3 sequence: CSARDMASGTVQETQYF. CDR3 nucleotide sequence: TGCAGTGCTAGAGATATGGCTAGCGGGACGGTCCAAGAGACCCAGTACTTC.

V is TRBV20-1 and J is TRBJ2-3; TRBD2 is a possible D gene (6 bases). Trimming pared 1 base from V and 12 bases from J, leaving 23 bases between. CDR1 and CDR2 (germline): DFQATT, SNEGSKA (reference sequence). The CDR3 is 15 residues long. The CDR3 DNA sequence: TGCAGTGCTAGAGTACCTGAGGAGGGGCGTCGTCGCCAGTATTTT. It specifies CSARVPEEGRRRQYF.

The chain carries TRBV2 and TRBJ2-6; D unclear. The CDR3 sequence is 15 residues long. Per the germline V gene, CDR1 is SNHLY and CDR2 is FYNNEI. Trimming stripped 2 bases from V and 8 bases from J, with 13 bases between. This chain's CDR3 is CASSEYVKETNVLTF. CDR3 in DNA: TGTGCCAGCAGTGAATACGTTAAGGAAACCAACGTCCTGACTTTC. The full variable domain, rest sourced from reference TRBV2 and TRBJ2-6, is EPEVTQTPSHQVTQMGQEVILRCVPISNHLYFYWYRQILGQKVEFLVSFYNNEISEKSEIFDDQFSVERPDGSNFTLKIRSTKLEDSAMYFCASSEYVKETNVLTFGAGSRLTVL.

About this clonotype: A much bigger clone sits one base away, suggesting this may be a read error. This sequence joins TRBV11-3 and TRBJ2-5, with 10 bases fitting TRBD1. The length of the CDR3 is 14 residues. Per germline, CDR1 SGHNT and CDR2 YENEEA. The trim removed 6 bases at V and 7 bases at J, leaving 8 bases unmatched. CDR3 DNA: TGTGCCAGCAGTCGGCGGGGACAGGGGCGGACCCAGTACTTC. Its translation: CASSRRGQGRTQYF. Combining the CDR3 with reference TRBV11-3 and TRBJ2-5 gives the whole variable domain EAGVVQSPRYKIIEKKQPVAFWCNPISGHNTLYWYLQNLGQGPELLIRYENEEAVDDSQLPKDRFSAERLKGVDSTLKIQPAELGDSAVYLCASSRRGQGRTQYFGPGTRLLVL.

This clonotype was recorded at least ten times. The V and J genes are TRBV24-1 and TRBJ2-3; TRBD2 is a possible D gene (6 bases). Germline V gene sequence: CDR1 KGHDR, CDR2 SFDVKD. This CDR3 is 17 amino acids long. V was clipped by 4 bases and J by 0 bases, with 16 bases between them. The CDR3 nucleotides are TGTGCCACCAGTGAACCAACCCCGGGACTTAGCACAGATACGCAGTATTTT. It codes for CATSEPTPGLSTDTQYF.

As regards this clonotype: It is likely a read error, because the conserved phenylalanine at the end of the CDR3 is missing. The rearrangement uses TRBV5-5 and TRBJ1-4; D possibly corresponds to TRBD1 (6 bases). The germline CDR1 and CDR2 sequences are SGHKS and YYEKEE (reference sequence). The CDR3 length is 15 residues. The CDR3 loop is CASSVQGFANERLFS. DNA for the CDR3: TGTGCCAGCAGCGTACAGGGTTTCGCTAATGAAAGACTGTTTTCT.

On this clonotype itself: A single base separates this from a much larger clone, so it may be a read error. The DNA of the CDR3 is TGTGCCATCAGTTATAGGGGAGACGGTGAAAAACTGTTTTTT. Translation gives CAISYRGDGEKLFF. The chain links TRBV10-3 to TRBJ1-4, with D perhaps TRBD1 (5 bases). In germline, CDR1 is ENHRY, CDR2 SYGVKD. Trimming removed 5 bases from V and 7 bases from J, with 14 bases in between. CDR3 size: 14 residues.

This clonotype was detected ten times or more. This chain joins TRBV7-8 and TRBJ2-2, with 14 bases lining up with TRBD2. Germline V gene data show CDR1 as SGHVS and CDR2 as FQNEAQ. Trimming took 5 bases from V and 4 from J; bases not matched to a gene: 9. This CDR3 comprises 18 residues. The CDR3 here is CASSLRLAGGPGTGELFF. CDR3 coding DNA: TGTGCCAGCAGCCTAAGACTAGCGGGAGGGCCGGGCACCGGGGAGCTGTTTTTT.

The table lists this clonotype with many counts. The chain joins TRBV20-1 to TRBJ2-3; TRBD2 aligns across 11 bases. With 5 bases clipped from V and 6 bases from J, the junction kept 7 bases outside the gene matches. Germline V gives CDR1 DFQATT, CDR2 SNEGSKA (reference sequence). CDR3 length: 14 residues. This CDR3 is CSALGTSGPDTQYF. CDR3 DNA: TGCAGTGCTCTCGGGACTAGCGGACCTGATACGCAGTATTTT.